The present T cell receptor beta chain was sequenced within a study of beta chain features in type 1 diabetes. Study in general: Similarity in age, gender and cell yields was seen between patients and healthy donors. Study observations and caveats: Moderate yet significant TCRB CDR3 shortening was seen in Type 1 diabetes patients in all four CD4+ subsets.

As concerns this clone: What it binds is unknown.

CDR3 length equals 14 residues. Trimming removed 3 bases from V and 6 bases from J; junction bases left unmatched: 9. In germline, CDR1 is SGHNT, CDR2 YYREEE (reference sequence). The sequenced template was cDNA made from the entire isolated RNA. Only in-frame clones appear in the TCRdb table, and some are missing; sequencing was by immunoSEQ multiplex PCR. The sample lists 150,000 to 170,000 clones; 10% were seen once. This sequence joins TRBV5-4 and TRBJ2-7; 7 positions agree with TRBD2. Sequencing was performed on central memory CD4+ T cells from blood. The TCR was taken from a man aged 25 to 45 with type 1 diabetes. The CDR3 here is CASSSGGGVSEQYF. The CDR3 DNA is TGTGCCAGCAGCTCCGGCGGGGGAGTCAGCGAGCAGTACTTC.